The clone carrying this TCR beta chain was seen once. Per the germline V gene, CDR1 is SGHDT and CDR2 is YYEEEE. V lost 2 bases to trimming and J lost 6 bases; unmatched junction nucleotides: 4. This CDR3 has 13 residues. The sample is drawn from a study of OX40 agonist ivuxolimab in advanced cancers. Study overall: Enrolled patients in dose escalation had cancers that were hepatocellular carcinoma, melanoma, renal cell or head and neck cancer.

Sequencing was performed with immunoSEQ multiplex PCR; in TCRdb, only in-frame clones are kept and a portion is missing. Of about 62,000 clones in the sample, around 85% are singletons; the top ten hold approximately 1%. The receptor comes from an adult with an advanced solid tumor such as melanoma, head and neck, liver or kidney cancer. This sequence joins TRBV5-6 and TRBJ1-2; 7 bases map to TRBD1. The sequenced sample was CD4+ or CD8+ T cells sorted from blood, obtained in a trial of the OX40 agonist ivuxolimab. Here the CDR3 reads CASSFKDRDGYTF. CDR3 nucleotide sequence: TGTGCCAGCAGCTTCAAAGACAGGGATGGCTACACCTTC.